One sample yielded the 8 T cell receptor beta chains listed below, sequenced in a study of cytomegalovirus exposure and HLA in healthy donors. The protocol was immunoSEQ multiplex PCR, while the TCRdb copy is restricted to in-frame clones and leaves out a portion. The data hold about 120,000 clones, with around 85% observed a single time. The sample was PBMCs. All receptors come from a man aged 18 to 30 in good health and CMV-seropositive.

The chain couples TRBV5-4 to TRBJ2-1, with 8 bases that match TRBD2. CDR3 length equals 17 residues. CDR1 and CDR2 (germline): SGHNT, YYREEE (reference sequence). V shed 4 bases, J shed 5 bases, and the junction held 14 bases outside the gene matches. The CDR3 DNA reads TGTGCCAGCAGCCCTCTGGGGGCTACAGCGGGGGACAATGAGCAGTTCTTC. Translation: CASSPLGATAGDNEQFF.

The chain recombines TRBV6-5 with TRBJ2-7, with D possibly matching TRBD2 (5 bases). CDR1 is MNHEY, CDR2 SVGAGI, per germline. There are 15 residues in the CDR3. The V end was cut by 6 bases, the J end by 1 base, with 16 bases between. The CDR3 nucleotides are TGTGCCAGCAGCTCCCTTGGTAGCGCGTCCTACGAGCAGTACTTC. Translating it yields CASSSLGSASYEQYF.

This chain joins TRBV27 and TRBJ2-7; maybe TRBD1 (6 bases). Trimming removed 8 bases at V and 1 base at J, with 30 bases between. CDR3 length: 19 amino acids. From germline, CDR1 is MNHEY and CDR2 SMNVEV (reference sequence). The CDR3 protein is CASSPEGTFIPFFSYEQYF. The CDR3 coding sequence is TGTGCCAGCTCCCCTGAAGGGACATTCATACCTTTTTTTTCCTACGAGCAGTACTTC.

The V and J genes are TRBV7-6 and TRBJ2-7; D is undetermined. The CDR3 runs to 15 residues. The germline CDR1 and CDR2 sequences are SGHVS and FNYEAQ. Trimming shortened V by 5 bases and J by 6 bases, and 20 bases separated the two germline ends. The CDR3 protein is CASSPTRAYPPEQYF. The CDR3 DNA reads TGTGCCAGCAGCCCTACCCGAGCCTACCCGCCCGAGCAGTACTTC.

The V and J genes are TRBV6-1 and TRBJ2-5; tentatively, D is TRBD1 (5 bases). CDR1 MNHNS and CDR2 SASEGT come from the germline V gene. This CDR3 is built from 15 residues. V was cut by 2 bases and J by 4 bases, with 14 bases left in between. In DNA, the CDR3 is TGTGCCAGCAGTGAACAAAGGGGTTTGGGAGAGACCCAGTACTTC. Amino acid sequence: CASSEQRGLGETQYF.

Here the CDR3 reads CASRGEGTGDSAFF. The CDR3 DNA is TGTGCCAGCAGGGGGGAGGGGACAGGGGATTCAGCTTTCTTT. The chain recombines TRBV6-5 with TRBJ1-1; 10 bases match TRBD1. The CDR3 contains 14 residues. Germline loops: CDR1 MNHEY, CDR2 SVGAGI. Trimming took 6 bases from V and 10 from J; bases not matched to a gene: 11.

The V gene is TRBV19, the J gene TRBJ1-1, with D perhaps matching TRBD1 (5 bases). This CDR3 contains 13 residues. Per germline, CDR1 LNHDA and CDR2 SQIVND (reference sequence). V gave up 3 bases and J gave up 4 bases, with 9 bases separating them. CDR3 DNA sequence: TGTGCCAGTAGTATCTGGGGCAGCACTGAAGCTTTCTTT. Translated, it gives CASSIWGSTEAFF.

This chain links TRBV5-1 with TRBJ2-3; D not resolved. The CDR3 runs to 16 residues. The V end was cut by 0 bases, the J end by 0 bases, with 11 bases between. Germline V gene sequence: CDR1 SGHRS, CDR2 YFSETQ. The DNA for the CDR3 is TGCGCCAGCAGCTTGGAGACACCCCAAAGCACAGATACGCAGTATTTT. Residues: CASSLETPQSTDTQYF.